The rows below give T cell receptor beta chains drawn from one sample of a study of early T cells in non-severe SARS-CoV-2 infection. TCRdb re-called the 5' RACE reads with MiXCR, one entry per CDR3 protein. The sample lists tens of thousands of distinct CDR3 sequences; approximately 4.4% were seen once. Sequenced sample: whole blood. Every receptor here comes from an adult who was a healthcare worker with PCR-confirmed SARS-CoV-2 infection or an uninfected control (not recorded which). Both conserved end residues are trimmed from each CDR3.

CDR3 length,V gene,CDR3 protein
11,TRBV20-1,SAEEGARGKLF
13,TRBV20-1,SARGLRTGLGEQY
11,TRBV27,ASSLREDTEAF
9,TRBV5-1,ASNSGPELF
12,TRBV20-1,SARPGLGQETQY
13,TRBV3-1,ASSHGTSGEHTQY
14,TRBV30,AWSADRGFGDTEAF
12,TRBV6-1,ASRGPERSAGYT
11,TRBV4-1,ASSASSYNEQF
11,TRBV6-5,ASSFDRRGVLT
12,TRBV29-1,SVLPQDKYNEQF
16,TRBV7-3,ASSLNPSGGTSTDTQY
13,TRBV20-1,SARTGTANTGELF
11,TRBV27,ASSLWPTDTQY
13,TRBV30,AWSVRSGTGVNGV
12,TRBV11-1,ASSRTGTIYEQY
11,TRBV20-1,SARPRGPTEAF
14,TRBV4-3,ASSQPTGVRGQPQH
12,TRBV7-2,ASSLLADSYGYT
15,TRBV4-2,ASSQYTNRAAQETQY
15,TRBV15,ATSRDPRTGHQETQY
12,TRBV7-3,ASSPGTAYNEQF
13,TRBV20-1,SASSLQLYNSPLH
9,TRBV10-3,AISESGEQY
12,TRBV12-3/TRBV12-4,ASSPILELEGYT
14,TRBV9,ASSARLAAAYNEQF
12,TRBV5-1,ASSTGLYNSPLH
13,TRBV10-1,ASSDRVSMSNEQF
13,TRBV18,ASSPRTGWVYGYT
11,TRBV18,ASSPGQNYGYT
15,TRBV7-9,ASSYGGGTSVSTEAF
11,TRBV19,ASRWTPHQPQH
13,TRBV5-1,ASSSRTDRVETQY
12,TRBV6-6,ASSPLRQEVGYT
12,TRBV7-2,ASSFDGNTDTQY
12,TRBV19,ASSMGSWTREQY
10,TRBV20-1,SASGTDYGYT
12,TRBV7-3,ASSFRDGYNEQF
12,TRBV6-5,ASRKGLGNQPQH
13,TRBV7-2,ASSLGQGTYNEQF
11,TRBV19,ASNQGNTGELF
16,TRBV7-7,ASSFLPGQGSSGNTIY
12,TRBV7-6,ASSLAVQGMEQF
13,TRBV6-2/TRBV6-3,ASSRPGGIVHEQY
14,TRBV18,ASSTQSGTGLYEQY
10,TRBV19,ASSILGGDGY
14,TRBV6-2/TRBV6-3,ASSYSPTTGADTQY
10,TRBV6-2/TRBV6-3,ASNAGPPGQF
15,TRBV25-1,ASSEYGGQGASDTQY
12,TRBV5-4,ASSLDNSGNTIY
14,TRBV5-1,ASSSGLAGNKETQY
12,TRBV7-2,ASSLVQGLHIQY
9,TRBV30,AWTRGGEAF
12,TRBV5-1,ASQTGGSYNEQF
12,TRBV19,ASRPQLVTGELF
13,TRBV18,ASSPRLAGDLGQY
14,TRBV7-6,ASSLAENRGNTEAF
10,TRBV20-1,SASYAGNTIY
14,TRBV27,ASSSSWGRAHQPQH